One and the same sample provided the 6 T cell receptor beta chains below, sequenced in a study of blood T cell repertoires in COVID-19. Using immunoSEQ multiplex PCR, the repertoire was profiled, and TCRdb retains in-frame clones only, with some absent. Among about 210,000 clones listed, roughly 82% were seen once. The sequencing input was peripheral blood. The receptor set was obtained from a man aged 50 to 60 with active or convalescent COVID-19.

CDR3 sequence: CASSHSGTENGYTF. The CDR3 nucleotides read TGTGCCAGCAGCCATTCAGGGACAGAGAATGGCTACACCTTC. V gene TRBV7-9 combines with J gene TRBJ1-2; 7 positions match TRBD1. Losses at the gene ends were 5 bases for V and 6 bases for J; bases not matched to a gene: 9. Looked up from germline, CDR1 is SEHNR and CDR2 is FQNEAQ (reference sequence). This CDR3 is 14 amino acids long.

This clone was recorded many times. The CDR3 reads CASSIFGNTGELFF. The DNA of the CDR3 is TGTGCCAGTAGTATATTCGGGAACACCGGGGAGCTGTTTTTT. V is TRBV19 and J is TRBJ2-2; D uncertain. The CDR3 covers 14 residues. CDR1 and CDR2 from the germline V gene are LNHDA and SQIVND (reference sequence). The V end lost 2 bases, the J end lost 1 base, and 5 bases lay between the germline ends.

V is TRBV4-1 and J is TRBJ2-2; a weak D match, TRBD1 (6 bases). This CDR3 spans 12 amino acids. The germline CDR1 and CDR2 sequences are MGHRA and YSYEKL. V was pared by 6 bases and J by 7 bases, with 9 bases between. CDR3 bases: TGCGCCAGCAGTCCCAGGGGCGGGGAGCTGTTTTTT. Protein product: CASSPRGGELFF.

The chain employs TRBV18 and TRBJ2-3; 9 nucleotides agree with TRBD1. The germline V gene has CDR1 KGHSH and CDR2 LQKENI. After removal of 0 bases from V and 3 bases from J, the junction contained 4 bases not matched to a gene. The CDR3 loop spans 16 amino acids. The CDR3 DNA reads as TGTGCCAGCTCACCACCGAACAGGGGGCAAACAGATACGCAGTATTTT. It codes for CASSPPNRGQTDTQYF.

The chain carries TRBV4-1 and TRBJ1-5; 9 bases align to TRBD1. The CDR3 sequence is 15 residues long. Germline V CDR1 and CDR2: MGHRA, YSYEKL. The junction had 4 bases not matched to a gene; V was cut back by 1 base and J by 6 bases. The DNA of the CDR3 is TGCGCCAGCAGCCAAGTAGGGGACAGGGTTCAGCCCCAGCATTTT. This sequence encodes CASSQVGDRVQPQHF.

V gene TRBV12-3 or TRBV12-4 combines with J gene TRBJ1-5; D is uncertain. The CDR3 spans 13 residues. Trimming took 5 bases from V and 9 from J, leaving 14 bases between them. CDR3 DNA sequence: TGTGCCAGCAGTGCACCACAGCCCTCGCCCCAGCATTTT. Protein: CASSAPQPSPQHF.